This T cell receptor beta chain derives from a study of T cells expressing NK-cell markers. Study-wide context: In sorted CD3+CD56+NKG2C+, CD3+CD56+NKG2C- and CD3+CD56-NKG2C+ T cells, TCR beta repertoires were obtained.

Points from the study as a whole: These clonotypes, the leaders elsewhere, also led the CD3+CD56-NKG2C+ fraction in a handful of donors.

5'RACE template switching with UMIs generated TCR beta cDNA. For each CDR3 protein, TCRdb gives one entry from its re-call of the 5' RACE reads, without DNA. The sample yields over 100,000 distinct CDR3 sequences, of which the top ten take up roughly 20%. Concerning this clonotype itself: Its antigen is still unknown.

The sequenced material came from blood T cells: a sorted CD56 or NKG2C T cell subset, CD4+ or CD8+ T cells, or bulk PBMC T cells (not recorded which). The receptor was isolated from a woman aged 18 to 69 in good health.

This CDR3 is CASSIAGLYNEQFF. This sequence joins TRBV28 and TRBJ2-1; with no DNA, the TCRdb D assignment of TRBD2 cannot be verified. This CDR3 has 14 amino acids. The germline V gene has CDR1 MDHEN and CDR2 SYDVKM. The full variable domain, in which reference TRBV28 and TRBJ2-1 provide the parts outside the CDR3, is DVKVTQSSRYLVKRTGEKVFLECVQDMDHENMFWYRQDPGLGLRLIYFSYDVKMKEKGDIPEGYSVSREKKERFSLILESASTNQTSMYLCASSIAGLYNEQFFGPGTRLTVL.